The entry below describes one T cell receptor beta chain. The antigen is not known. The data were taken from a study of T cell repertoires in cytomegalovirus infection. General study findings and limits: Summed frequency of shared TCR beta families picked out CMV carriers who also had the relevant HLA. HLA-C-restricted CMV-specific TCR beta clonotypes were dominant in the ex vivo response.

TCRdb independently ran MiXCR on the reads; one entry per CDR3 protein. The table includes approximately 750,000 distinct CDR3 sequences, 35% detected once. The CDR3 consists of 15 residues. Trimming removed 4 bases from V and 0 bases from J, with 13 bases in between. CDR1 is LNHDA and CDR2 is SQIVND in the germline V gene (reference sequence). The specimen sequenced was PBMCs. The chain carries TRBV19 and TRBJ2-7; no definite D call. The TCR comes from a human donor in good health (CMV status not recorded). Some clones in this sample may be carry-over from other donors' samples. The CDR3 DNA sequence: TGTGCCAGTAGTAGTGGACGTCTGAACTCCTACGAGCAGTACTTC. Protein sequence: CASSSGRLNSYEQYF.